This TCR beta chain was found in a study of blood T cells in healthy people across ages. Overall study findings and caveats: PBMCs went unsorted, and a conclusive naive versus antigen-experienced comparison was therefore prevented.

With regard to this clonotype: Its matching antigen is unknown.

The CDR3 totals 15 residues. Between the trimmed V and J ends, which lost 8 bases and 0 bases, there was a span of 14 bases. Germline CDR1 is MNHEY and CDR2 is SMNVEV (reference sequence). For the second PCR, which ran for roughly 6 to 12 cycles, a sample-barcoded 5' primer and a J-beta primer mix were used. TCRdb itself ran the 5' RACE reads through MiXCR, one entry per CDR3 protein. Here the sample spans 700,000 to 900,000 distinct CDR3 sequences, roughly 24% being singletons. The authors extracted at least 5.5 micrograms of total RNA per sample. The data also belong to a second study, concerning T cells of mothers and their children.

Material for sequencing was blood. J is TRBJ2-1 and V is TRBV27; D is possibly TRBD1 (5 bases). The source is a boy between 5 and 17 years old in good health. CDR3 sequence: CASQRGYSSYNEQFF. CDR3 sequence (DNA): TGTGCCAGCCAAAGGGGTTATAGCTCCTACAATGAGCAGTTCTTC.